These 8 T cell receptor beta chains were all obtained from the same sample, sequenced in a study of response to subunit inactivated influenza vaccine. TCRdb re-called the RT-PCR reads with MiXCR, one entry per CDR3 protein. The profile shows 300,000 to 350,000 distinct CDR3 sequences, approximately 21% of them singletons. The specimen was PBMCs from blood, collected less than 22 months after vaccination. The receptors were sampled from a man aged 45-69 years who received an inactivated influenza vaccine.

This clonotype was observed a few times. This chain uses TRBV12-3 or TRBV12-4 with TRBJ1-5, with D unresolved. CDR3 length: 13 amino acids. The ends were cut back, 6 bases at V and 5 bases at J, with 11 bases in the middle. CDR3 amino acids: CASSQSDHQPQHF. CDR3 bases: TGTGCCAGCAGCCAGTCCGATCATCAGCCCCAGCATTTT.

This clonotype was detected a few times. The chain uses TRBV7-6 and TRBJ2-3, with D unclear. The V end lost 0 bases, the J end lost 3 bases, and 7 bases lay between the germline ends. The CDR3 has 14 amino acids. CDR1 and CDR2 from the germline V gene are SGHVS and FNYEAQ. The CDR3, as DNA: TGTGCCAGCAGCTTAGCGATGGCGACAGATACGCAGTATTTT. Its translation: CASSLAMATDTQYF.

This clonotype was recorded a few times. This chain connects TRBV7-6 to TRBJ1-2; D is possibly TRBD1 (6 bases). The V gene's germline CDR1 is SGHVS and CDR2 FNYEAQ. The CDR3 spans 14 residues. With 5 bases removed from V and 4 bases from J, the gap between germline ends came to 14 bases. The CDR3 loop reads CASSPSGTSYGYTF. DNA for the CDR3: TGTGCCAGCAGCCCATCAGGGACAAGCTATGGCTACACCTTC.

V and J are TRBV30 and TRBJ1-4; D unclear. This CDR3 is built from 15 residues. Trimming stripped 2 bases from V and 7 bases from J, with 17 bases between. CDR1 and CDR2 from the germline V gene are GTSNPN and SVGIG (reference sequence). CDR3 protein: CAWSPLHSRIEKLFF. For the CDR3, the DNA is TGTGCCTGGAGTCCATTGCACAGCCGTATTGAAAAACTGTTTTTT.

This rearrangement joins TRBV5-6 to TRBJ2-2; a weak D match, TRBD1 (7 bases). Germline V gives CDR1 SGHDT, CDR2 YYEEEE. The V end lost 0 bases, the J end lost 4 bases, and 25 bases lay between the germline ends. The CDR3 consists of 20 residues. The CDR3 here is CASSLAGGIKGATGTGELFF. CDR3 nucleotides: TGTGCCAGCAGCTTGGCCGGGGGCATCAAGGGGGCGACGGGCACCGGGGAGCTGTTTTTT.

Details on this clonotype: Its ends do not fully match the called genes, so a read error is possible. The chain links TRBV20-1 to TRBJ1-5; perhaps TRBD1 as D (5 bases). The CDR3 is 14 amino acids. Germline lookup yields CDR1 DFQATT and CDR2 SNEGSKA (reference sequence). CDR3 residues: CSALTTDSNQTQHF. The CDR3 coding sequence is TGCAGTGCCCTGACGACAGATAGCAATCAGACCCAGCATTTT.

This rearrangement joins TRBV3-1 to TRBJ2-7, with 9 bases that match TRBD1. Unmatched junction bases numbered 15, after V lost 3 bases and J lost 6 bases. The CDR3 extends over 17 amino acids. Germline loops: CDR1 LGHDT, CDR2 YNNKEL (reference sequence). CDR3 protein: CASSHGIPGQGLFEQYF. CDR3 nucleotides: TGTGCCAGCAGCCATGGAATCCCGGGACAGGGCCTATTCGAGCAGTACTTC.

The chain has TRBV5-4 and TRBJ2-1; a weak D match, TRBD1 (6 bases). CDR1 is SGHNT and CDR2 is YYREEE in the germline V gene (reference sequence). V dropped 4 bases and J dropped 7 bases, with 12 bases sitting between them. CDR3 length: 13 residues. The CDR3 spells CASSLPQGNEQFF. The CDR3 DNA is TGTGCCAGCAGCCTCCCACAGGGAAATGAGCAGTTCTTC.